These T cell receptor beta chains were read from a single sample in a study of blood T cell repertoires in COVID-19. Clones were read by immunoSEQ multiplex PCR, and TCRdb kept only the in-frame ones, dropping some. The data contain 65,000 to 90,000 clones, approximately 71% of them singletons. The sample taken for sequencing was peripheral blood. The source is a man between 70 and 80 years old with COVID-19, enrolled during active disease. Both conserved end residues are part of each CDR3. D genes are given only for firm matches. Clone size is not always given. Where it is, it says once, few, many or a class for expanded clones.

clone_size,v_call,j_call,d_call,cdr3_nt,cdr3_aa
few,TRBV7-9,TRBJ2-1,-,TGTGCCAGCAGCTTAATGGTGGCGATTAAGGTAGGGGGTGAGCAGTTCTTC,CASSLMVAIKVGGEQFF
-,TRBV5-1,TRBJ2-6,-,TGCGCCAGCAGCTTGGGGTCGGGAGCTGGGGCCAACGTCCTGACTTTC,CASSLGSGAGANVLTF
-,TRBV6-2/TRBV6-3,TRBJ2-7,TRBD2,TGTGCCAGCAGTACGGGAGCGGGAGCCTACGAGCAGTACTTC,CASSTGAGAYEQYF
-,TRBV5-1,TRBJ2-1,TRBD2,TGCGCCAGCAGCACCGGACTAGCGGGAGCAAATGAGCAGTTCTTC,CASSTGLAGANEQFF
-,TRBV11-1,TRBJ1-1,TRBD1,TGTGCCAGCACCCGACAGGGACGGAACACTGAAGCTTTCTTT,CASTRQGRNTEAFF
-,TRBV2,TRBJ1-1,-,TGTGCCAGCAGTGAGTACGAGAGAACTGAAGCTTTCTTT,CASSEYERTEAFF
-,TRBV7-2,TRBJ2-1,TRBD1,TGTGCCAGCAGCTCCCGGGACAGGGGCATTGAGCAGTTCTTC,CASSSRDRGIEQFF
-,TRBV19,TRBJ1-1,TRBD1,TGTGCCAGTAGAAGACAGGGGCGAGGGTCTGAAGCTTTCTTT,CASRRQGRGSEAFF
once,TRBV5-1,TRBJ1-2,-,TGCGCCAGCAGCTTGGACCCTGCGGGTATCAACTATGGCTACACCTTC,CASSLDPAGINYGYTF
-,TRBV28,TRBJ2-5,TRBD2,TGTGCCAGCAGTTGGACTAGCGGGAAAGAGACCCAGTACTTC,CASSWTSGKETQYF
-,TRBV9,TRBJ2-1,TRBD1,TGTGCCAGCAGCGTTGACGGGACAGGGGGCAATGAGCAGTTCTTC,CASSVDGTGGNEQFF
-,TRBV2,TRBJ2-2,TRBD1,TGTGCCAGCAGTGTTCCGGGACAGGGTGGGGCCGGGGAGCTGTTTTTT,CASSVPGQGGAGELFF
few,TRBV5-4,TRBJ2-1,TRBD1,TGTGCCAGCAGCGGCGGACAGGGAGGTTACAATGAGCAGTTCTTC,CASSGGQGGYNEQFF
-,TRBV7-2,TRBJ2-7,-,TGTGCCAGCAGCTTAACAGGGAAGGTCGACGAGCAGTACTTC,CASSLTGKVDEQYF
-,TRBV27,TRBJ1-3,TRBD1,TGTGCCAGCAGTTCAAGACAGGGCACGAGGGCGTTTGCTGGAAACACCATATATTTT,CASSSRQGTRAFAGNTIYF
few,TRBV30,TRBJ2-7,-,TGTGCCTGGAGGGGATTACAGGGCAAGCAGTACTTC,CAWRGLQGKQYF
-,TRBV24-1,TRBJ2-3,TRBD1,TGTGCCACCAGTGATTATAACAGGGGGCTTACAGATACGCAGTATTTT,CATSDYNRGLTDTQYF
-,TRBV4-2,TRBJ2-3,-,TGTGCCAGCAGCCCACTAGCCACAGATACGCAGTATTTT,CASSPLATDTQYF
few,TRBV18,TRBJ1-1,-,TGTGCCAGCTCACGTAGGGGCCCTGAAGCTTTCTTT,CASSRRGPEAFF
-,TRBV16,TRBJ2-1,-,TGTGCCAGCAGCCGAATCGTCCGGCCGGGGCAGTTCTTC,CASSRIVRPGQFF
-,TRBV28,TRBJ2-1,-,TGTGCCAGCAGAGGACTTAACTCCTACAATGAGCAGTTCTTC,CASRGLNSYNEQFF
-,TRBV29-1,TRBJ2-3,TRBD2,TGCAGCGTTGAAACTAGCGGGAGGTCTCATCCCACAGATACGCAGTATTTT,CSVETSGRSHPTDTQYF
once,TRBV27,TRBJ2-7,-,TGTGCCAGCAGTATCCGCGGAGGGGAATACGAGCAGTACTTC,CASSIRGGEYEQYF
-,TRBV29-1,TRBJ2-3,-,TGCAGCGTTGGACAGGTAGTGACAGATACGCAGTATTTT,CSVGQVVTDTQYF
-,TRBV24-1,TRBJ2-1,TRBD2,TGTGCCACCAGTGACCCCTCCCCACTAGCGGGAGCGTACAATGAGCAGTTCTTC,CATSDPSPLAGAYNEQFF
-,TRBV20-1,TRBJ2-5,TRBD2,TGCAGTGCTAGTAAGGTAGCGGCACCGGGGGGAGAGACCCAGTACTTC,CSASKVAAPGGETQYF
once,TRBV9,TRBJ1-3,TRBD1,TGTGCCAGCAGCGCGACAGGGTCTGGAAACACCATATATTTT,CASSATGSGNTIYF
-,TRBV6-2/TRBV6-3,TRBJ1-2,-,TGTGCCAGCAGTTATCCCCCTTCCGGCTACACCTTC,CASSYPPSGYTF
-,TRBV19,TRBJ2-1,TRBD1,TGTGCCAGTAGTATAGCAGGGGGCGTCTACAATGAGCAGTTCTTC,CASSIAGGVYNEQFF
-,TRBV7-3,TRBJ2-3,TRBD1,TGTGCCTCCTCTCCGGGACAGAACACAGATACGCAGTATTTT,CASSPGQNTDTQYF
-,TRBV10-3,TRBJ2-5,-,TGTGCCATCAGTGAGTCGGTAGCGGTACTCAAAGAGACCCAGTACTTC,CAISESVAVLKETQYF
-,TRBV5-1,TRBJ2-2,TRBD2,TGCGCCACCGGGGGGGAGAACACCGGGGAGCTGTTTTTT,CATGGENTGELFF
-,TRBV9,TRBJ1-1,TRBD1,TGTGCCAGCAGCGAAGACAGGGGCACTGAAGCTTTCTTT,CASSEDRGTEAFF
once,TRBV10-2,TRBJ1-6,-,TGCGCCAGCAGTGAGGGGGGAGGGAATTCACCCCTCCACTTT,CASSEGGGNSPLHF
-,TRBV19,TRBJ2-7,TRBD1,TGTGCCAGTAGTTTAACGACAGGGACATACCCCTACGAGCAGTACTTC,CASSLTTGTYPYEQYF
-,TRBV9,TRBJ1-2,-,TGTGCCAGCAGCGTAGTCTTGCCAGGCTATGGCTACACCTTC,CASSVVLPGYGYTF
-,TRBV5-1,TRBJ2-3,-,TGCGCCAGCAGCTCCGGGAGCGGGCCCCCCACAGATACGCAGTATTTT,CASSSGSGPPTDTQYF
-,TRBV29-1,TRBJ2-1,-,TGCAGCGTTGATCCAGGAGGGCGCGATGAGCAGTTCTTC,CSVDPGGRDEQFF
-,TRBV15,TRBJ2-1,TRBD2,TGTGCCACCAGCGCGGCGGGAGGGACCTACAATGAGCAGTTCTTC,CATSAAGGTYNEQFF
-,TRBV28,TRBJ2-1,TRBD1,TGTGCCAGCAGTTTTCAGGGGGCCACCGAATACAATGAGCAGTTCTTC,CASSFQGATEYNEQFF
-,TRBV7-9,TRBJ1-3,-,TGTGCCAGCAGCTTAGCCGGGTGGTACTCTGGAAACACCATATATTTT,CASSLAGWYSGNTIYF
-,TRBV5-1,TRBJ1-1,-,TGCGCCAGCACACAGGGCTTAGGGGGAGTGAACACTGAAGCTTTCTTT,CASTQGLGGVNTEAFF
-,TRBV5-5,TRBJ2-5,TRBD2,TGTGCCAGCAGCTTGGGGGGTAGCGGGAGGGTGTACCAAGAGACCCAGTACTTC,CASSLGGSGRVYQETQYF
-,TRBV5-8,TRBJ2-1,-,TGTGCCAGCAGCTTGACAGGTCCGTACAATGAGCAGTTCTTC,CASSLTGPYNEQFF
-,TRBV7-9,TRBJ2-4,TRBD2,TGTGCCAGCAGCTCCGGGTTCAGGGACTACTCAGCCAAAAACATTCAGTACTTC,CASSSGFRDYSAKNIQYF
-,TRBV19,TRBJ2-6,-,TGTGCCAGTAGTAGGCCCAGGTTGGGTCCTGGGGCCAACGTCCTGACTTTC,CASSRPRLGPGANVLTF
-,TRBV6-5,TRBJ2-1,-,TGTGCCAGCAGTCAGGGAGGAAGAGAGTTCTTC,CASSQGGREFF
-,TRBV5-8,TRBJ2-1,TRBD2,TGTGCCAGCAGCCTCCCGGGGATGGGGGGGAATGAGCAGTTCTTC,CASSLPGMGGNEQFF
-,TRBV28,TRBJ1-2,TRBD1,TGTGCCAGCATGGAGGGGGCGACCGGTAACTATGGCTACACCTTC,CASMEGATGNYGYTF
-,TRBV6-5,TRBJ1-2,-,TGTGCCAGCAGTTACACCGGCGGGGGTGGCTACACCTTC,CASSYTGGGGYTF
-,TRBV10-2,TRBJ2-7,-,TGCGCCAGCAGTGATCCGGCTAGCCCAGAGTACGAGCAGTACTTC,CASSDPASPEYEQYF
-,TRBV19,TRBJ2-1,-,TGTGCCAGTAGTACTGAACGGGGGAGTGAGCAGTTCTTC,CASSTERGSEQFF
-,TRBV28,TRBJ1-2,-,TGTGCCAGCACCTCGGGAGGGCTCAGCTATGGCTACACCTTC,CASTSGGLSYGYTF
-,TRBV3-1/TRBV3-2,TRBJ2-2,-,TGTGCCAGCAGCCAGAGTCGCGGGAACACCGGGGAGCTGTTTTTT,CASSQSRGNTGELFF
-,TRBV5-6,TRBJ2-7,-,TGTGCCAGCAGCCCGCGGGGGGACAGCTCCTACGAGCAGTACTTC,CASSPRGDSSYEQYF
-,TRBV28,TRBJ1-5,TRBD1,TGTGCCAGCAGCGACAGGGTGGGCAATCAGCCCCAGCATTTT,CASSDRVGNQPQHF
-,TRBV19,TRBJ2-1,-,TGTGCCACTTCAGTCTACAATGAGCAGTTCTTC,CATSVYNEQFF
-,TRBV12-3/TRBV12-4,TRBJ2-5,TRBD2,TGTGCCAGCGCACTAGCGGAGCAAGAGACCCAGTACTTC,CASALAEQETQYF